The rows below give T cell receptor beta chains drawn from one sample of a study of blood T cell repertoires in COVID-19. Clones were read by immunoSEQ multiplex PCR, and TCRdb kept only the in-frame ones, dropping some. Of about 140,000 clones detected, around 81% appear once; the ten largest clones hold approximately 4%. Sequencing was done on a sample of peripheral blood. These receptors all stem from a woman in her sixties or seventies with acute or convalescent COVID-19. Both conserved end residues are part of each CDR3. A D gene is named only where the DNA matches it firmly. Only some rows state a clone size, as once, few, many or a class for expanded clones.

>-|TRBV10-2|-|14|TRBJ1-2
CASSVAGGDYGYTF
TGCGCCAGCAGTGTGGCGGGTGGGGACTATGGCTACACCTTC
>-|TRBV19|-|15|TRBJ1-5
CASSIAVYSNQPQHF
TGTGCCAGTAGTATAGCCGTGTATAGCAATCAGCCCCAGCATTTT
>-|TRBV21-1|-|17|TRBJ1-5
CASSKTVDRGSNQPQHF
TGTGCCAGCAGCAAAACCGTCGACAGGGGCTCCAATCAGCCCCAGCATTTT
>TRBD1|TRBV28|-|15|TRBJ2-7
CASSKGQGRLAEQYF
TGTGCCAGCAGCAAGGGACAGGGGAGGTTGGCCGAGCAGTACTTC
>-|TRBV2|few|15|TRBJ2-7
CASVPPPGGPYEQYF
TGTGCCAGCGTTCCCCCTCCCGGGGGTCCCTACGAGCAGTACTTC
>TRBD2|TRBV28|-|16|TRBJ2-1
CASSLYGGGSYNEQFF
TGTGCCAGCAGTTTATATGGGGGAGGGTCCTACAATGAGCAGTTCTTC
>TRBD2|TRBV7-2|-|19|TRBJ2-3
CASSLALRLAGGPTDTQYF
TGTGCCAGCAGCTTAGCGCTCAGGCTAGCGGGAGGGCCCACAGATACGCAGTATTTT
>TRBD1|TRBV24-1|few|16|TRBJ1-2
CATSDTTRGQNYGYTF
TGTGCCACCAGTGATACAACCAGGGGGCAAAACTATGGCTACACCTTC
>-|TRBV9|-|16|TRBJ1-3
CASSVEIRATGNTIYF
TGTGCCAGCAGCGTAGAGATCAGGGCCACGGGAAACACCATATATTTT
>TRBD1|TRBV27|-|14|TRBJ1-5
CASIGDRVDQPQHF
TGTGCCAGCATTGGGGACAGGGTGGATCAGCCCCAGCATTTT
>-|TRBV2|-|13|TRBJ1-1
CASVRAENTEAFF
TGTGCCAGCGTGAGGGCGGAAAACACTGAAGCTTTCTTT
>TRBD1|TRBV27|-|15|TRBJ1-4
CASSLQGATNEKLFF
TGTGCCAGCAGTCTACAGGGGGCAACTAATGAAAAACTGTTTTTT
>TRBD2|TRBV30|-|12|TRBJ2-7
CAWSPGGWEQYF
TGTGCCTGGAGTCCGGGAGGGTGGGAGCAGTACTTC
>-|TRBV24-1|-|17|TRBJ2-1
CATSDPYRGGYDNEQFF
TGTGCCACCAGTGATCCCTATAGGGGGGGGTATGACAATGAGCAGTTCTTC
>-|TRBV19|-|13|TRBJ1-3
CASNLQGANTIYF
TGTGCCAGTAATCTCCAGGGCGCAAACACCATATATTTT